This TCR beta chain was profiled in a study of T cell changes during pregnancy in multiple sclerosis. This clone is deemed medium-sized. Produced via immunoSEQ multiplex PCR; TCRdb's table is partial and in-frame only. The sample yields about 59,000 clones, roughly 93% seen once. The germline V and J ends were trimmed by 8 bases and 12 bases, with 16 bases remaining between them. This CDR3 region has 10 residues. Germline lookup yields CDR1 GTSNPN and CDR2 SVGIG (reference sequence). The TCR was taken from a female donor with multiple sclerosis, enrolled in a pregnancy study. The specimen comprised CD8+ T cells from peripheral blood mononuclear cells, sampled in the third trimester of pregnancy. The chain joins TRBV30 to TRBJ1-2, with D maybe TRBD1 (6 bases). The CDR3 protein is CALEEGQDTF. The CDR3 DNA follows: TGTGCCCTAGAAGAGGGACAAGACACCTTC.